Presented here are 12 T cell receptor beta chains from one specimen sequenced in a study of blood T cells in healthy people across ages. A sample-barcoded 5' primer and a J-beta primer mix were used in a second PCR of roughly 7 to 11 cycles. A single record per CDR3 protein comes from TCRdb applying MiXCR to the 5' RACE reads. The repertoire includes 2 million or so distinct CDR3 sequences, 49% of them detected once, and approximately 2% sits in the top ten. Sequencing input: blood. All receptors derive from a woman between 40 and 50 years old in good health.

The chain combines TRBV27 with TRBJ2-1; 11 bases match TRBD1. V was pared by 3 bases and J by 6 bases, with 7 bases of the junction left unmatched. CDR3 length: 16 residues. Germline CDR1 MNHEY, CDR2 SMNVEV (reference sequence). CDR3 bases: TGTGCCAGCAGTTTCTGGTTCGGGACAGGGGGCAATGAGCAGTTCTTC. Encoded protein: CASSFWFGTGGNEQFF.

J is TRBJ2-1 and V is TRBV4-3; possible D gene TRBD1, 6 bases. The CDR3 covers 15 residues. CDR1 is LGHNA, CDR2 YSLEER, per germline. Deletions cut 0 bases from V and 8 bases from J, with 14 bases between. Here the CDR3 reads CASSQDGGRGDEQFF. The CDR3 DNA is TGCGCCAGCAGCCAAGATGGGGGCAGGGGCGATGAGCAGTTCTTC.

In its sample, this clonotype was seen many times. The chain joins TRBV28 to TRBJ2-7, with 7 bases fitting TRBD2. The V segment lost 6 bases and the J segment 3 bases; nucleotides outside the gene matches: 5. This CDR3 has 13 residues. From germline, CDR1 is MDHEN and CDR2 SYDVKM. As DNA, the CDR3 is TGTGCCAGCAGCCCCGGGACTAACTACGAGCAGTACTTC. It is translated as CASSPGTNYEQYF. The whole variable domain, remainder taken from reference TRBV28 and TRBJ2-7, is DVKVTQSSRYLVKRTGEKVFLECVQDMDHENMFWYRQDPGLGLRLIYFSYDVKMKEKGDIPEGYSVSREKKERFSLILESASTNQTSMYLCASSPGTNYEQYFGPGTRLTVT.

CDR3 amino acids: CASSFPRGLGETQYF. CDR3 DNA: TGTGCCAGCAGCTTCCCGAGGGGCTTGGGGGAGACCCAGTACTTC. The chain has TRBV7-9 and TRBJ2-7; TRBD1 or TRBD2 may be the D gene (5 bases each). The DNA end favors TRBJ2-5, so the J call may be wrong. Germline assignment: CDR1 SEHNR and CDR2 FQNEAQ (reference sequence). The CDR3 consists of 15 residues.

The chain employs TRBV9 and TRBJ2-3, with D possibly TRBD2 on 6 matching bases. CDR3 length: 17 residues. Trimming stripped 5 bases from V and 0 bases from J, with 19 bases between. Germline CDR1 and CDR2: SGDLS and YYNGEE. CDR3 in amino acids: CASSDLLAATSTDTQYF. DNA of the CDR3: TGTGCCAGCAGTGACCTACTAGCCGCCACTAGCACAGATACGCAGTATTTT.

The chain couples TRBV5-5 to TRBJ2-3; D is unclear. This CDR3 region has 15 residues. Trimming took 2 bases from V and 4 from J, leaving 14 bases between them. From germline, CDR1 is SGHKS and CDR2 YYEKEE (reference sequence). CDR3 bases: TGTGCCAGCAGCTTAGGCCCCGCACCTGCAGATACGCAGTATTTT. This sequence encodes CASSLGPAPADTQYF.

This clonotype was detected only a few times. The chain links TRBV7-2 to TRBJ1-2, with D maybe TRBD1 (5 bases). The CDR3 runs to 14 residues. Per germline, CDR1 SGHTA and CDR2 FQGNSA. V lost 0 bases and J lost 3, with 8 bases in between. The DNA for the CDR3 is TGTGCCAGCAGCTTAGCGGGCAGGGACTATGGCTACACCTTC. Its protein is CASSLAGRDYGYTF. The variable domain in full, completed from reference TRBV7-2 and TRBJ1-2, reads GAGVSQSPSNKVTEKGKDVELRCDPISGHTALYWYRQSLGQGLEFLIYFQGNSAPDKSGLPSDRFSAERTGGSVSTLTIQRTQQEDSAVYLCASSLAGRDYGYTFGSGTRLTVV.

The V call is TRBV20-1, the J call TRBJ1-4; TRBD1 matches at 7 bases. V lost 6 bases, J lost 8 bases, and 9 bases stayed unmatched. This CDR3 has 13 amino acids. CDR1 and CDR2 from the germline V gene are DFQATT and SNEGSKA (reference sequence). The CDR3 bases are TGCAGTGCGGCCGGACAGGTCGAGGAAAAACTGTTTTTT. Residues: CSAAGQVEEKLFF.

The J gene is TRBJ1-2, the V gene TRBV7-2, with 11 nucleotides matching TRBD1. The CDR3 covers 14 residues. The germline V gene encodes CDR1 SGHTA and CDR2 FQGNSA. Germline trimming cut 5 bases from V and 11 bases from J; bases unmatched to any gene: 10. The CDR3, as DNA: TGTGCCAGCAGCGGAACCCCGGGACAGGGGGTTTACACCTTC. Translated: CASSGTPGQGVYTF.

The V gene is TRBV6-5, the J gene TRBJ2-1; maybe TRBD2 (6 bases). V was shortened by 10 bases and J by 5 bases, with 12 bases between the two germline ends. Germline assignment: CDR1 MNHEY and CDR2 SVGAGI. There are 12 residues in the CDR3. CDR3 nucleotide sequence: TGTGCCATCGCGGGGCAAAACAATGAGCAGTTCTTC. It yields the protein CAIAGQNNEQFF.

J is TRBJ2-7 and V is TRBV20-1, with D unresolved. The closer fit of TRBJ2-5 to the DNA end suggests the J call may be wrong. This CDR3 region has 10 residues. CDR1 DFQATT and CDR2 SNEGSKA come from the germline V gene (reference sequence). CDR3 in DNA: TGCAGTGCTCGCCGTGCGACCCAGTACTTC. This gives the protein CSARRATQYF.

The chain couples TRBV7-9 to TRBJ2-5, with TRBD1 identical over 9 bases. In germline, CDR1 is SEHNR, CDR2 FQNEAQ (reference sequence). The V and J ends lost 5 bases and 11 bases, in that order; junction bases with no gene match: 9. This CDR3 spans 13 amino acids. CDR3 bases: TGTGCCAGCAGCCCCTGGGACAGGGAAGAGCAGTACTTC. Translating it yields CASSPWDREEQYF.